This T cell receptor beta chain was found in a study of glioma-infiltrating T cells after dendritic cell vaccination. Study-wide background: At biweekly intervals, patients got three intradermal dendritic cell vaccine injections.

This clone was recorded only once. Time point reported: after dendritic cell vaccination, including at tumor progression/relapse. Assay used: immunoSEQ multiplex PCR; TCRdb lists only in-frame clones, some missing. This sample carries more than 85,000 clones, 90% of them seen once, and the ten largest clones take approximately 3%. V was pared by 4 bases and J by 4 bases, with 9 bases of the junction left unmatched. This CDR3 is 16 amino acids long. The V gene's germline CDR1 is SGHNT and CDR2 YYREEE (reference sequence). The sequencing used blood, collected after dendritic cell vaccination. The sequence was obtained from a human donor with glioblastoma. V is TRBV5-4 and J is TRBJ2-1, with 9 bases matching TRBD2. The CDR3 loop reads CASSPGGLAGYNEQFF. The CDR3, as DNA: TGTGCCAGCAGCCCGGGAGGTCTAGCGGGATACAATGAGCAGTTCTTC.